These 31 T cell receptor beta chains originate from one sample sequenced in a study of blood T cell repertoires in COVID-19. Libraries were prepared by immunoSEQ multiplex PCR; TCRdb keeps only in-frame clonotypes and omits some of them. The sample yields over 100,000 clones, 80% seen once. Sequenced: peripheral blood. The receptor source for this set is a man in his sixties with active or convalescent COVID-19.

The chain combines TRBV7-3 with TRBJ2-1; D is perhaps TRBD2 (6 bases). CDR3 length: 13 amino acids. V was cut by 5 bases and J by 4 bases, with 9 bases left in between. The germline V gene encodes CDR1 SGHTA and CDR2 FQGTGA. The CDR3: CASSGDSYNEQFF. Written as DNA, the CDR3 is TGTGCCAGCAGCGGGGACTCTTACAATGAGCAGTTCTTC.

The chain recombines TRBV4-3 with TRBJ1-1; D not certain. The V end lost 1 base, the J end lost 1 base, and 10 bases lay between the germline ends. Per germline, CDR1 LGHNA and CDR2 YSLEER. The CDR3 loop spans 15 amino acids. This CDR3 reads CASSQGQTTNTEAFF. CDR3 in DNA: TGCGCCAGCAGCCAAGGGCAGACAACGAACACTGAAGCTTTCTTT.

CDR3 residues: CASSGRVIDSTGANVLTF. The CDR3 coding sequence is TGTGCCAGCAGCGGCAGGGTCATCGATTCGACTGGGGCCAACGTCCTGACTTTC. This rearrangement joins TRBV7-8 to TRBJ2-6; a weak D match, TRBD1 (5 bases). There are 18 residues in the CDR3. V lost 5 bases and J 2 bases, leaving 19 bases between the germline ends. CDR1 SGHVS and CDR2 FQNEAQ come from the germline V gene.

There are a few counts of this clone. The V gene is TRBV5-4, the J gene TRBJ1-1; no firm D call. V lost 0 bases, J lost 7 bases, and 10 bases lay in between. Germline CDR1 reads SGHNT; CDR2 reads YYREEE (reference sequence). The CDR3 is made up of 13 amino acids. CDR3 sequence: CASSLGMDFEAFF. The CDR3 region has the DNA TGTGCCAGCAGCTTGGGAATGGACTTTGAAGCTTTCTTT.

CDR3 nucleotide sequence: TGTGCCAGCAGTTTACGCCGTGTGGGGGCGCATGGCTACACCTTC. Its translation is CASSLRRVGAHGYTF. V and J are TRBV27 and TRBJ1-2, with D maybe TRBD1 (6 bases). Deletions cut 2 bases from V and 6 bases from J, with 16 bases between. CDR3 length: 15 residues. The germline CDR1 and CDR2 sequences are MNHEY and SMNVEV (reference sequence).

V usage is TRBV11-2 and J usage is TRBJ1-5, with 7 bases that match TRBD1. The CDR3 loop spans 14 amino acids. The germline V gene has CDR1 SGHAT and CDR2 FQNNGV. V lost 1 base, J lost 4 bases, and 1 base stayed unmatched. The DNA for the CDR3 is TGTGCCAGCAGCTTAGGGACAGGTAATCAGCCCCAGCATTTT. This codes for CASSLGTGNQPQHF.

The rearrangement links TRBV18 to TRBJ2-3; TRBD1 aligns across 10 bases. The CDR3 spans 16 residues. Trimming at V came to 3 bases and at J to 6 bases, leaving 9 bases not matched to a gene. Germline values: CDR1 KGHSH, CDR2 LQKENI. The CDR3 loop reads CASSPPTGGSGDTQYF. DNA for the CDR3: TGTGCCAGCTCACCTCCGACAGGGGGCTCGGGGGATACGCAGTATTTT.

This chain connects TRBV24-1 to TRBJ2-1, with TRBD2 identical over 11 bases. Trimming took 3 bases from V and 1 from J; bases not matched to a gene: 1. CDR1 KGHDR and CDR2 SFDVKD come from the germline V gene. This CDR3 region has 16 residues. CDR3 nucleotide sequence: TGTGCCACCAGTGATCGGACTAGCGGGTCCTACAATGAGCAGTTCTTC. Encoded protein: CATSDRTSGSYNEQFF.

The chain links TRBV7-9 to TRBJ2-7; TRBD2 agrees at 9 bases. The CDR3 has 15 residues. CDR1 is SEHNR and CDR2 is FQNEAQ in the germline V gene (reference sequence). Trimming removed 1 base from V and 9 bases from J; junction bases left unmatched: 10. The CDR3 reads CASSLVSGRLSAQYF. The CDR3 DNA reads TGTGCCAGCAGCTTAGTCAGCGGGAGGTTATCTGCGCAGTACTTC.

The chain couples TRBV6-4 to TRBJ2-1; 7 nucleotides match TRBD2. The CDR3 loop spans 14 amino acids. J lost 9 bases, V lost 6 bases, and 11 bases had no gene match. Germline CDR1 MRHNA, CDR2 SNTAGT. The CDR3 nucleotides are TGTGCCAGCAGCGGGACTAACCTTCTCGGTGAGCAGTTCTTC. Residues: CASSGTNLLGEQFF.

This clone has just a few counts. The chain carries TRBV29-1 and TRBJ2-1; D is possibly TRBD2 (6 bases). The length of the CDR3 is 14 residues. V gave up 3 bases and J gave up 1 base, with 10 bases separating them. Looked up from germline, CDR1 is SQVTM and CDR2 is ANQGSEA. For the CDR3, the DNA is TGCAGCGTTGAGCGGGATGGATCCTACAATGAGCAGTTCTTC. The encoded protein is CSVERDGSYNEQFF.

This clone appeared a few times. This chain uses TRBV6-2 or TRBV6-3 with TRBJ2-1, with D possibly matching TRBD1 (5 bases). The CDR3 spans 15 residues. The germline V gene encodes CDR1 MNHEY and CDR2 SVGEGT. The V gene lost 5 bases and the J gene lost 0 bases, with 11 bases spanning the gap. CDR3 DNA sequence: TGTGCCAGCAGTGGGGCCTCAAGCTCCTACAATGAGCAGTTCTTC. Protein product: CASSGASSSYNEQFF.

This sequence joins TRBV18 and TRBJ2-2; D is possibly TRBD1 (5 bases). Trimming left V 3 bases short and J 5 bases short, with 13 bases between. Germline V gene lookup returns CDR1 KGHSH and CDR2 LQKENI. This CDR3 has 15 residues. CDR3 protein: CASSPEQDPTGELFF. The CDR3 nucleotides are TGTGCCAGCTCACCGGAACAGGATCCTACCGGGGAGCTGTTTTTT.

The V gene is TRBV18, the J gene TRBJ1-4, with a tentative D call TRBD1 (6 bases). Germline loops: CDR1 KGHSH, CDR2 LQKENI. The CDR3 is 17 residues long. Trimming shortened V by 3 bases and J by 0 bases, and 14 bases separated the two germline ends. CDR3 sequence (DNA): TGTGCCAGCTCACCCTCGCCAGGGGTCACAACTAATGAAAAACTGTTTTTT. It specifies CASSPSPGVTTNEKLFF.

Here the CDR3 DNA reads TGTGCCAGCAGCCCGGGACTAGCGGGAGGCGGGGGGGAGACCCAGTACTTC. Its translation is CASSPGLAGGGGETQYF. This rearrangement joins TRBV5-4 to TRBJ2-5, with 15 bases fitting TRBD2. J was trimmed by 5 bases and V by 4 bases; bases with no gene match: 9. The CDR3 totals 17 residues. From germline, CDR1 is SGHNT and CDR2 YYREEE (reference sequence). The full variable domain, rest sourced from reference TRBV5-4 and TRBJ2-5, is ETGVTQSPTHLIKTRGQQVTLRCSSQSGHNTVSWYQQALGQGPQFIFQYYREEENGRGNFPPRFSGLQFPNYSSELNVNALELDDSALYLCASSPGLAGGGGETQYFGPGTRLLVL.

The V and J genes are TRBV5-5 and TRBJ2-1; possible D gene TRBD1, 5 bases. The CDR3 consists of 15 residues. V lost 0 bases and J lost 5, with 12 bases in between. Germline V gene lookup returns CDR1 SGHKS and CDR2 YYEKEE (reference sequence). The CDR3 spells CASSLGGLNNNEQFF. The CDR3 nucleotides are TGTGCCAGCAGCTTGGGGGGCCTTAATAACAATGAGCAGTTCTTC.

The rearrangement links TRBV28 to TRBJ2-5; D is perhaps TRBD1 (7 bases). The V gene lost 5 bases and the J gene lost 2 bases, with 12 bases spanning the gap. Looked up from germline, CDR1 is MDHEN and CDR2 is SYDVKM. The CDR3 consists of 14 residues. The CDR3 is CASSLGGQQETQYF. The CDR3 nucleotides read TGTGCCAGCAGTCTGGGGGGACAGCAAGAGACCCAGTACTTC.

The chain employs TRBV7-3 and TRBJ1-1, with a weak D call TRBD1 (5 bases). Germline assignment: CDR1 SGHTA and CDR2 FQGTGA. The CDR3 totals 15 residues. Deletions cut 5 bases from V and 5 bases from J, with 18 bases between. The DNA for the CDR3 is TGTGCCAGCAGCCCAAAAGGGACTTTAGGGACTGAAGCTTTCTTT. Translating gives CASSPKGTLGTEAFF.

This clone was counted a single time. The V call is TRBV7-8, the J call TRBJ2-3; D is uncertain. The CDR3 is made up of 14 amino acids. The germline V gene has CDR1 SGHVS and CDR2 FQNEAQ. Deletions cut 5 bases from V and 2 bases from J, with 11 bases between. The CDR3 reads CASSRRFDTDTQYF. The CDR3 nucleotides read TGTGCCAGCAGCCGCCGGTTTGACACAGATACGCAGTATTTT.

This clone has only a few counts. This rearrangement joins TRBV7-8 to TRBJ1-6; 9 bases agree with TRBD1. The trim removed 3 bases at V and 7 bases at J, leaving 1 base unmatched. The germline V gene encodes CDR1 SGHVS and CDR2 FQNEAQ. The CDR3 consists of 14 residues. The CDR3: CASSFGQGNSPLHF. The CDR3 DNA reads TGTGCCAGCAGCTTCGGACAGGGGAATTCACCCCTCCACTTT.

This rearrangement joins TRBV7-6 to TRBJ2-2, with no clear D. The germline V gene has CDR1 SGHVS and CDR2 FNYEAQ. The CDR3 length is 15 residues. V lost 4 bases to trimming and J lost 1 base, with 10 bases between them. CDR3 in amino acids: CASSSPAGNTGELFF. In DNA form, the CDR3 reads TGTGCCAGCAGCTCCCCGGCAGGGAACACCGGGGAGCTGTTTTTT.

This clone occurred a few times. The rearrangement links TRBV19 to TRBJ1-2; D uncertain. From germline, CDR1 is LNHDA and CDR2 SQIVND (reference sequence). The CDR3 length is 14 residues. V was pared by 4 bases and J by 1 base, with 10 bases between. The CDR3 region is CASSTTPLNYGYTF. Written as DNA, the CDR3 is TGTGCCAGTAGTACGACACCTCTTAACTATGGCTACACCTTC.

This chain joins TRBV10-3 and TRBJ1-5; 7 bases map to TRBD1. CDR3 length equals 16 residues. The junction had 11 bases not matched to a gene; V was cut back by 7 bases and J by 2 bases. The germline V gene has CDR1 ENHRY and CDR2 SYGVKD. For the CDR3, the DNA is TGTGCCATCAAAGGACAGGAAGGTGGTGGCAATCAGCCCCAGCATTTT. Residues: CAIKGQEGGGNQPQHF.

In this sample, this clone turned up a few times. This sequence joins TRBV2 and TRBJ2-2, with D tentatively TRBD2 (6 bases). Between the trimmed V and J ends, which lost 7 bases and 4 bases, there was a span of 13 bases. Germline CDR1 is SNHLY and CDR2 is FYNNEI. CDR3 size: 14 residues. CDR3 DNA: TGTGCCAGCACGGGGGAAGGTCGCACCGGGGAGCTGTTTTTT. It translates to CASTGEGRTGELFF.

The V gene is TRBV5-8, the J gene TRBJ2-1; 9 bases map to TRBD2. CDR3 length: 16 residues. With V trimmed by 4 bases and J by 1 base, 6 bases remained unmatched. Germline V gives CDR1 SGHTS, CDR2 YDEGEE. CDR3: CASSPIAGVSYNEQFF. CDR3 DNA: TGTGCCAGCAGCCCCATAGCGGGAGTGTCCTACAATGAGCAGTTCTTC.

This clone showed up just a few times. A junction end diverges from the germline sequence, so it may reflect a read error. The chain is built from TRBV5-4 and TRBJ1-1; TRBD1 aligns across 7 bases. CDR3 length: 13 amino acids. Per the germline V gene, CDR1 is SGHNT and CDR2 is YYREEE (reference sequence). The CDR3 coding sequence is TGTGCCAGCAGCACTGACAGGGACACCGAAGCTTTCTTT. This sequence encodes CASSTDRDTEAFF.

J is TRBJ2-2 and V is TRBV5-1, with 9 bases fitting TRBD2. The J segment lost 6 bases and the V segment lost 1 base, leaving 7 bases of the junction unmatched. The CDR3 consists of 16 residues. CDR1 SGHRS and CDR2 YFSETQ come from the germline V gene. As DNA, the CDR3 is TGCGCCAGCAGCTTGATTAGCGGGAGTGGCCCCGGGGAGCTGTTTTTT. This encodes CASSLISGSGPGELFF.

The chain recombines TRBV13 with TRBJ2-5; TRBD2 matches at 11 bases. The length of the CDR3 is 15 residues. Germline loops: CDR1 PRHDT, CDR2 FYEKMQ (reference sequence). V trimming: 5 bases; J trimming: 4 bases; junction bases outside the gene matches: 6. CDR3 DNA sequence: TGTGCCAGCAGCCGTACCGGGACTAGCGGAGAGACCCAGTACTTC. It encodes CASSRTGTSGETQYF.

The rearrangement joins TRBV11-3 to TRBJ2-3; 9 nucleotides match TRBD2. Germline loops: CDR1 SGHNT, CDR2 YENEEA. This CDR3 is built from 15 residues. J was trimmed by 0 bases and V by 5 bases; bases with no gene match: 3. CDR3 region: CASSISGGSTDTQYF. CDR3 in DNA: TGTGCCAGCAGCATTAGCGGGGGAAGCACAGATACGCAGTATTTT.

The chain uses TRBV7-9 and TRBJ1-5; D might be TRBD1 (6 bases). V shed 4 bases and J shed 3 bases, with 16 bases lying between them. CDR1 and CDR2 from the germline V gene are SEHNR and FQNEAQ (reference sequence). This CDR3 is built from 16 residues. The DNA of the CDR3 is TGTGCCAGCAGCTCCCGGGAGGGGGGCTTCAATCAGCCCCAGCATTTT. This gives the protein CASSSREGGFNQPQHF.

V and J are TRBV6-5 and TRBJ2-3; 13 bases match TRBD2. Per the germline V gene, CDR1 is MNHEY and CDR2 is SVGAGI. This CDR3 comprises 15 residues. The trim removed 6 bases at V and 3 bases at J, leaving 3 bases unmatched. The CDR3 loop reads CASSWTSGSTDTQYF. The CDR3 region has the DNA TGTGCCAGCAGCTGGACTAGCGGGAGTACAGATACGCAGTATTTT.